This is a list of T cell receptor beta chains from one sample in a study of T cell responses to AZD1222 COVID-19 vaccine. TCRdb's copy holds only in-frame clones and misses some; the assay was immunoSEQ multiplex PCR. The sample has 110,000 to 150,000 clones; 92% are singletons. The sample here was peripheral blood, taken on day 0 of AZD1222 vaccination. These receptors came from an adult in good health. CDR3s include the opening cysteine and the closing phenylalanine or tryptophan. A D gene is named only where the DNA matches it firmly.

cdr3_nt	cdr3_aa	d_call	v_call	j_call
TGTGCCAGCAGCTTGGGGGGAGGAAAGACAGATACGCAGTATTTT	CASSLGGGKTDTQYF	NA	TRBV7-8	TRBJ2-3
TGCGCCAGCAGCTTGGCGACAGGACGCAACACTGAAGCTTTCTTT	CASSLATGRNTEAFF	NA	TRBV5-1	TRBJ1-1
TGTGCCAGCAGCTCTCCAGGGGCCACTGGAAACACCATATATTTT	CASSSPGATGNTIYF	NA	TRBV7-9	TRBJ1-3
TGTGCCAGCAGCCCCACGAGGGGTGGGTATGGCTACACCTTC	CASSPTRGGYGYTF	NA	TRBV3-1/TRBV3-2	TRBJ1-2
TGTGCCAGCAGCTTAGCAGGCGGGGGCGCATTAGAGACCCAGTACTTC	CASSLAGGGALETQYF	NA	TRBV7-6	TRBJ2-5
TGTGCCATCAGTGCCGGGACCATATACGAGCAGTACTTC	CAISAGTIYEQYF	NA	TRBV10-3	TRBJ2-7
TGTGCCAGCAGCCCTGGGACTGGGGAGACCCAGTACTTC	CASSPGTGETQYF	NA	TRBV3-1/TRBV3-2	TRBJ2-5
TGTGCCAGCAGTTCAATCACGGACAGGGTAGGCTATGGCTACACCTTC	CASSSITDRVGYGYTF	TRBD1	TRBV27	TRBJ1-2
TGTGCCAGCAGCTTATGGCCTAACTATGGCTACACCTTC	CASSLWPNYGYTF	NA	TRBV7-9	TRBJ1-2
TGTGCCAGTAGTATCCGGAACACTGAAGCTTTCTTT	CASSIRNTEAFF	NA	TRBV19	TRBJ1-1
TGTGCCACCAGCAGAGATCCCGGTTTAGGGGCCCAGAGCACTGAAGCTTTCTTT	CATSRDPGLGAQSTEAFF	NA	TRBV15	TRBJ1-1
TGTGCCAGCAGCCCACTAGCGGGGCCAGGGCACGAGCAGTACTTC	CASSPLAGPGHEQYF	TRBD2	TRBV13	TRBJ2-7
TGTGCCAGCAGCCGAGCGGGACTAGCTACCGACAATGAGCAGTTCTTC	CASSRAGLATDNEQFF	TRBD2	TRBV4-2	TRBJ2-1
TGTGCCAGCAGCTTACTACATTCATCTGAGACCCAGTACTTC	CASSLLHSSETQYF	NA	TRBV7-3	TRBJ2-5
TGTGCCAGCAGCTTAGCACCCACAATGAACACTGAAGCTTTCTTT	CASSLAPTMNTEAFF	NA	TRBV7-9	TRBJ1-1
TGTGCCAGCACTTCCACAGGGGCCAATCAGCCCCAGCATTTT	CASTSTGANQPQHF	TRBD1	TRBV2	TRBJ1-5
TGTGCTAGTGGTTCGTCTACCCTAGGGGGCCGGACAGATACGCAGTATTTT	CASGSSTLGGRTDTQYF	TRBD1	TRBV12-5	TRBJ2-3
TGTGCCAGCAGTTCAAGCGGGGGCACAGATACGCAGTATTTT	CASSSSGGTDTQYF	TRBD2	TRBV7-6	TRBJ2-3
TGTGCCAGCAGCTTAGTTGGGGTCTCCCCCTACGAGCAGTACTTC	CASSLVGVSPYEQYF	NA	TRBV7-2	TRBJ2-7
TGCGCCAGCAGCTTGGTAGCTGGGCGCTTCAAACGGGGCAATGAGCAGTTCTTC	CASSLVAGRFKRGNEQFF	NA	TRBV5-1	TRBJ2-1
TGTGCCAGCAGTTCGGGGACTAGCGGGGCTAGCACAGATACGCAGTATTTT	CASSSGTSGASTDTQYF	TRBD2	TRBV27	TRBJ2-3
TGTGCCAGCAGCCTTGGGGACGGATATAATGAAAAACTGTTTTTT	CASSLGDGYNEKLFF	NA	TRBV7-2	TRBJ1-4
TGTGCCAGTAGTATCGTTGAGGTCGGTTCACCCCTCCACTTT	CASSIVEVGSPLHF	NA	TRBV19	TRBJ1-6
TGTGCCAGTAGAACAGGGGCGACTTATGAAAAACTGTTTTTT	CASRTGATYEKLFF	TRBD1	TRBV19	TRBJ1-4
TGTGCCAGCAGCGCAAGACGGACAGGGGACTATGGCTACACCTTC	CASSARRTGDYGYTF	TRBD1	TRBV5-6	TRBJ1-2
TGCGCCAGCAGCTTGGAAACGGGACAGCGCCGGTGGGCTACGCAGTATTTT	CASSLETGQRRWATQYF	TRBD1	TRBV5-1	TRBJ2-3
TGTGCCAGCAGCCTAAGAGGCTCTGGGGCCAACGTCCTGACTTTC	CASSLRGSGANVLTF	NA	TRBV3-1/TRBV3-2	TRBJ2-6
TGTGCCAGCTCACGGAGACAGGGGACGACCGGGGAGCTGTTTTTT	CASSRRQGTTGELFF	TRBD1	TRBV18	TRBJ2-2
TGTGCTAGTGGTTTGGTACTTGGACAGGGGACAGGGGAGCTGTTTTTT	CASGLVLGQGTGELFF	TRBD1	TRBV12-5	TRBJ2-2